One and the same sample provided the 15 T cell receptor beta chains below, sequenced in a study of early T cells in non-severe SARS-CoV-2 infection. TCRdb processed the 5' RACE reads anew with MiXCR; each CDR3 protein has one entry. Of tens of thousands of distinct CDR3 sequences in the sample, about 9.1% are singletons; the top ten hold 8% to 9%. The specimen sequenced was whole blood. These receptors all stem from an adult who was a healthcare worker with PCR-confirmed SARS-CoV-2 infection or an uninfected control (not recorded which).

This clonotype has ten or more counts. The chain is built from TRBV7-9 and TRBJ2-1; D remains ambiguous. V lost 1 base and J 10 bases, leaving 5 bases between the germline ends. Germline V lookup: CDR1 SEHNR, CDR2 FQNEAQ (reference sequence). The CDR3 runs 11 residues. This chain's CDR3 is CASSLVVEQFF. CDR3 coding DNA: TGTGCCAGCAGCTTAGTCGTGGAGCAGTTCTTC.

The J gene is TRBJ2-7, the V gene TRBV7-6, with 11 bases matching TRBD1. The J segment lost 3 bases and the V segment lost 5 bases, leaving 6 bases of the junction unmatched. CDR1 and CDR2 (germline): SGHVS, FNYEAQ. This CDR3 comprises 15 residues. CDR3 in DNA: TGTGCCAGCAGCCACGGGACAGGGGGTTTCTACGAGCAGTACTTC. Translation: CASSHGTGGFYEQYF. Full variable domain (remainder filled in from reference TRBV7-6 and TRBJ2-7): GAGVSQSPRYKVTKRGQDVALRCDPISGHVSLYWYRQALGQGPEFLTYFNYEAQQDKSGLPNDRFSAERPEGSISTLTIQRTEQRDSAMYRCASSHGTGGFYEQYFGPGTRLTVT.

This clonotype has a handful of counts. The chain carries TRBV11-2 and TRBJ2-1; D unresolved. This CDR3 comprises 16 residues. Trimming took off 5 bases at V and 0 bases at J, with 14 bases between the two ends. CDR1 is SGHAT and CDR2 is FQNNGV in the germline V gene. The CDR3 loop is CASSPLALASYNEQFF. The DNA for the CDR3 is TGTGCCAGCAGCCCCCTGGCGTTGGCCTCCTACAATGAGCAGTTCTTC.

This clonotype was seen ten or more times. The DNA of the CDR3 is TGCAGCGGTGGAGCGGGGGGGGATACGCAGTATTTT. This translates into CSGGAGGDTQYF. The gene calls are TRBV29-1 and TRBJ2-3; 10 positions agree with TRBD2. The CDR3 has 12 amino acids. The trim removed 7 bases at V and 6 bases at J, leaving 4 bases unmatched. CDR1 is SQVTM and CDR2 is ANQGSEA in the germline V gene.

This clonotype has at least ten counts. V usage is TRBV4-1 and J usage is TRBJ2-7, with D perhaps matching TRBD1 (6 bases). Trimming removed 2 bases at V and 3 bases at J, with 8 bases between. From germline, CDR1 is MGHRA and CDR2 YSYEKL. CDR3 length equals 13 residues. CDR3 region: CASSQMDSYEQYF. CDR3 bases: TGCGCCAGCAGCCAAATGGACAGCTACGAGCAGTACTTC.

Many counts were recorded for this clonotype. The chain combines TRBV11-2 with TRBJ2-1, with D unresolved. CDR3 length equals 12 residues. V was clipped by 5 bases and J by 6 bases, with 8 bases between them. Germline CDR1 SGHAT, CDR2 FQNNGV. In nucleotides, the CDR3 is TGTGCCAGCAGCCTAACCCGCAATGAGCAGTTCTTC. Translating gives CASSLTRNEQFF.

This clonotype occurred many times. This chain links TRBV18 with TRBJ2-7; TRBD2 matches at 11 bases. This CDR3 has 14 residues. The trim removed 2 bases at V and 8 bases at J, leaving 5 bases unmatched. The germline gives CDR1 KGHSH, CDR2 LQKENI. As DNA, the CDR3 is TGTGCCAGCTCACCAGTAGCGGGAGGGCCCAAGCAGTACTTC. Amino acid sequence: CASSPVAGGPKQYF.

This clonotype showed up many times. V and J are TRBV7-2 and TRBJ2-1; 14 nucleotides match TRBD2. There are 16 residues in the CDR3. Losses at the gene ends were 1 base for V and 7 bases for J; bases not matched to a gene: 3. The germline gives CDR1 SGHTA, CDR2 FQGNSA. In DNA form, the CDR3 reads TGTGCCAGCAGCTTAGGACTAGCGGGAGGGCGGAATGAGCAGTTCTTC. Translating gives CASSLGLAGGRNEQFF.

V is TRBV29-1 and J is TRBJ2-3; D not certain. The V gene lost 4 bases and the J gene lost 5 bases, with 13 bases spanning the gap. This CDR3 comprises 13 residues. Germline CDR1 is SQVTM and CDR2 is ANQGSEA. CDR3 sequence reads: CSVVGTGLDTQYF. CDR3 sequence (DNA): TGCAGCGTTGTAGGAACTGGGTTAGATACGCAGTATTTT.

At least ten counts were recorded for this clonotype. The chain links TRBV5-1 to TRBJ2-1; the D is unclear. Per germline, CDR1 SGHRS and CDR2 YFSETQ. This CDR3 has 17 residues. Trimming removed 2 bases at V and 7 bases at J, with 22 bases between. CDR3 sequence: CASSFDPESLSPNEQFF. As DNA, the CDR3 is TGCGCCAGCAGCTTTGACCCAGAATCCCTGAGTCCGAATGAGCAGTTCTTC.

There are many counts of this clonotype. This chain connects TRBV27 to TRBJ2-1; D perhaps matches TRBD1 (5 bases). This CDR3 comprises 13 residues. Trimming stripped 3 bases from V and 9 bases from J, with 12 bases between. Germline loops: CDR1 MNHEY, CDR2 SMNVEV (reference sequence). The CDR3 DNA reads as TGTGCCAGCAGTTTCTTCAGGGCAGGTGAGCAGTTCTTC. This translates into CASSFFRAGEQFF.

Details on this clonotype: One base away lies a much larger clone, so this may be a sequencing read error. This chain joins TRBV11-2 and TRBJ2-7; D remains unclear. CDR1 SGHAT and CDR2 FQNNGV come from the germline V gene. The CDR3 covers 16 residues. This CDR3 is CASSPSDTNIPYEQCF. CDR3 nucleotide sequence: TGTGCCAGCAGCCCCTCCGACACAAACATCCCCTACGAGCAGTGCTTC.

This clonotype was recorded many times. The chain has TRBV23-1 and TRBJ2-7; TRBD1 matches at 7 bases. TRBV23-1 is an ORF; its function is uncertain. Trimming took 3 bases from V and 4 from J; bases not matched to a gene: 9. The CDR3 is 15 residues long. The CDR3 sequence: CASSQIGTEHYEQYF. CDR3 bases: TGCGCCAGCAGTCAGATCGGGACAGAACATTACGAGCAGTACTTC.

This clonotype has just a few counts. The rearrangement joins TRBV5-1 to TRBJ2-5, with TRBD1 identical over 8 bases. Per germline, CDR1 SGHRS and CDR2 YFSETQ. V gave up 0 bases and J gave up 4 bases; unmatched junction bases: 5. The CDR3 sequence is 15 residues long. The CDR3 region has the DNA TGCGCCAGCAGCTTGGCAGGGGGCGCTGGAGAGACCCAGTACTTC. This gives the protein CASSLAGGAGETQYF.

This clonotype was seen ten or more times. V usage is TRBV5-4 and J usage is TRBJ2-7, with 13 bases aligning to TRBD2. Germline V gene sequence: CDR1 SGHNT, CDR2 YYREEE (reference sequence). This CDR3 region has 16 residues. The junction had 7 bases not matched to a gene; V was cut back by 4 bases and J by 3 bases. The CDR3 DNA reads TGTGCCAGCAGCAAACCAGGACTAGCGGGGGTCTACGAGCAGTACTTC. Its protein is CASSKPGLAGVYEQYF. The variable domain in full, with the rest retrieved from reference TRBV5-4 and TRBJ2-7, is ETGVTQSPTHLIKTRGQQVTLRCSSQSGHNTVSWYQQALGQGPQFIFQYYREEENGRGNFPPRFSGLQFPNYSSELNVNALELDDSALYLCASSKPGLAGVYEQYFGPGTRLTVT.